The clone carrying this TCR beta chain has more than one count but fewer than ten. Its target is not known. Every donor was a healthy person donating bone marrow. The entry originates in a study of cytomegalovirus exposure and HLA in healthy donors. V lost 6 bases to trimming and J lost 1 base; unmatched junction nucleotides: 0. Germline V gene sequence: CDR1 SGHNT, CDR2 YENEEA. The CDR3 runs to 13 residues. Overall study results and limits: The study recorded 164 TCR beta chains that were cytomegalovirus-associated. A highly shared variant cluster was judged a likely technical artifact. Later on, a genetic analysis was performed. It linked a missense variant in DCLRE1C with V- and J-gene trimming of TCR beta.

Primers: 60 Vbeta forward and 13 Jbeta reverse. TCRdb keeps only in-frame clones here, not all; method: immunoSEQ multiplex PCR. This sample has over 95,000 clones; over 60% occur once, and the top ten carry 7.5% to 9%. Specimen: PBMCs. This receptor was obtained from a man younger than 35 in good health and CMV-seropositive. The rearrangement uses TRBV11-3 and TRBJ2-1, with 7 bases that match TRBD2. The CDR3 region is CASRRGSYNEQFF. For the CDR3, the DNA is TGTGCCAGCAGGCGGGGGTCCTACAATGAGCAGTTCTTC.